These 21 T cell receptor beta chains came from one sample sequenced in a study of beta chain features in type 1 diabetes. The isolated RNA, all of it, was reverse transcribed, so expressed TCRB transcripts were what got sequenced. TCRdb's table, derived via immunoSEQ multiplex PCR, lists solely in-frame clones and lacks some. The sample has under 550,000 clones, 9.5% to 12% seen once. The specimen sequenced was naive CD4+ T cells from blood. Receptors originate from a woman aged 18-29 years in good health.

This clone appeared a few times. The CDR3 protein is CASLRTGRTDTQYF. In DNA form, the CDR3 reads TGTGCCAGCCTGAGGACAGGCCGCACAGATACGCAGTATTTT. The chain joins TRBV28 to TRBJ2-3, with 7 nucleotides matching TRBD1. Per the germline V gene, CDR1 is MDHEN and CDR2 is SYDVKM. This CDR3 has 14 residues. The ends lost 8 bases at V and 1 base at J; junction bases unmatched: 6.

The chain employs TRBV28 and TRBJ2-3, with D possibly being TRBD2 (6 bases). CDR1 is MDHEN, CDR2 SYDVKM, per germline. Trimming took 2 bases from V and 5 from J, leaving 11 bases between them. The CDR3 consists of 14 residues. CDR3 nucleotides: TGTGCCAGCAGTTTAATGTGGGGAGGAGATACGCAGTATTTT. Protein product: CASSLMWGGDTQYF.

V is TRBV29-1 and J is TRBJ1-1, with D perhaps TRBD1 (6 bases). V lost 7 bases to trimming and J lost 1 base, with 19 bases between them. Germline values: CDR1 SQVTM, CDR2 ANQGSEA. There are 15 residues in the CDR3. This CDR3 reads CSAQRGSQGNTEAFF. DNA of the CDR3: TGCAGCGCTCAGAGGGGGTCGCAGGGGAACACTGAAGCTTTCTTT.

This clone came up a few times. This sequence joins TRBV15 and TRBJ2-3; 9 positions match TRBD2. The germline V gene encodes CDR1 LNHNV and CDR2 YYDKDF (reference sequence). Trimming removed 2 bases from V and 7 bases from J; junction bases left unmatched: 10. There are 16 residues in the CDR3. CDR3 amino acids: CATSRLAGVGVNTQYF. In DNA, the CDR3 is TGTGCCACCAGCAGATTAGCGGGAGTGGGAGTAAATACGCAGTATTTT. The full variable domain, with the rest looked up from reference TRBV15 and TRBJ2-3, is DAMVIQNPRYQVTQFGKPVTLSCSQTLNHNVMYWYQQKSSQAPKLLFHYYDKDFNNEADTPDNFQSRRPNTSFCFLDIRSPGLGDTAMYLCATSRLAGVGVNTQYFGPGTRLTVL.

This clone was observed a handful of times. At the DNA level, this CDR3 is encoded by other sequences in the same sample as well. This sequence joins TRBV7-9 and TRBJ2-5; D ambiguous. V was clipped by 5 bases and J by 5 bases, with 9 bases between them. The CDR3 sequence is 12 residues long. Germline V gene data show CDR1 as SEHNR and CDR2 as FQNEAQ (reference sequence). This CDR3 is CASSRLGETQYF. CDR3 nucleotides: TGTGCCAGCAGCCGCCTGGGGGAGACCCAGTACTTC.

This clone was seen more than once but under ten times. CDR3: CASSLRGNRYNEQFF. The CDR3 DNA is TGTGCCAGCAGCTTAAGGGGGAACAGATACAATGAGCAGTTCTTC. This chain uses TRBV7-3 with TRBJ2-1; the D call may be TRBD1 or TRBD2 (5 bases each). The CDR3 covers 15 residues. Germline CDR1 reads SGHTA; CDR2 reads FQGTGA. The V and J ends lost 1 base and 4 bases respectively, with 11 bases between them.

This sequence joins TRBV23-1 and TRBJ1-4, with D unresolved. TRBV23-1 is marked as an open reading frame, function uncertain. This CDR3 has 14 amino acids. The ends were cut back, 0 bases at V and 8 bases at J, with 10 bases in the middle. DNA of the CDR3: TGCGCCAGCAGTCAATCCATCAGCCGGGAAAAACTGTTTTTT. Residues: CASSQSISREKLFF.

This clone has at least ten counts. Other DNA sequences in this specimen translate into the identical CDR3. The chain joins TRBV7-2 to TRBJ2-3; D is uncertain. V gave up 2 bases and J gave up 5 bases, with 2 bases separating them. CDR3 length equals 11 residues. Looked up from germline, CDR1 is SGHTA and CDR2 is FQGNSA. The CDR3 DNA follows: TGTGCCAGCAGCTTACGAGATACGCAGTATTTT. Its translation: CASSLRDTQYF.

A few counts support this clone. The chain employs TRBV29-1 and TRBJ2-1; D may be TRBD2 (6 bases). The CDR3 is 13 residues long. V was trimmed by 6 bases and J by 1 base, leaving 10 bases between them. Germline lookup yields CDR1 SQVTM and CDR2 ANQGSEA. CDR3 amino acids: CSVTGESYNEQFF. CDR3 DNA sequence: TGCAGCGTGACGGGGGAGTCCTACAATGAGCAGTTCTTC.

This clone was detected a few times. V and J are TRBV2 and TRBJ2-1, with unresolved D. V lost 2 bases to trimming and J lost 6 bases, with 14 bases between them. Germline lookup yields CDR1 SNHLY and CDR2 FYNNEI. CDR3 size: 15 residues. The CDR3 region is CASSETRLGGNEQFF. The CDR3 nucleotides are TGTGCCAGCAGTGAAACCCGCCTTGGCGGCAATGAGCAGTTCTTC.

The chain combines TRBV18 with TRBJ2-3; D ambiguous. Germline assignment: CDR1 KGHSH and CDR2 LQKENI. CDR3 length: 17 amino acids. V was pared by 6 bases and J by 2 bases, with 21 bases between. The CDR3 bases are TGTGCCAGCTCCCACCCCGGTGACCCCAGATACACAGATACGCAGTATTTT. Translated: CASSHPGDPRYTDTQYF.

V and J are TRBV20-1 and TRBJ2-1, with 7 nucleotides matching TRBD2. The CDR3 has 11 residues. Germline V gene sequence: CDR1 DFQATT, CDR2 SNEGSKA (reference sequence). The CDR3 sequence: CRVGTTTSKFF. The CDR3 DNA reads TGCAGAGTCGGGACTACCACAAGCAAGTTCTTC.

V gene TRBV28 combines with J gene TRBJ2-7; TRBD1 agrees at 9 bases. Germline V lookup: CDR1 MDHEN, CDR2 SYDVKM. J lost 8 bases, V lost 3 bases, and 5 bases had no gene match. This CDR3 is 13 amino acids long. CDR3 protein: CASSFGDRVKQYV. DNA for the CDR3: TGTGCCAGCAGTTTCGGGGACAGGGTCAAGCAGTACGTC.

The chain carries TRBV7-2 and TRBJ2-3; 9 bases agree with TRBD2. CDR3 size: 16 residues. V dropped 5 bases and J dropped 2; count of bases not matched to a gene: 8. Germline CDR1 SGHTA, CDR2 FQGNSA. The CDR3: CASSPPAGGSTDTQYF. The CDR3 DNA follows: TGTGCCAGCAGCCCCCCAGCGGGGGGCTCCACAGATACGCAGTATTTT.

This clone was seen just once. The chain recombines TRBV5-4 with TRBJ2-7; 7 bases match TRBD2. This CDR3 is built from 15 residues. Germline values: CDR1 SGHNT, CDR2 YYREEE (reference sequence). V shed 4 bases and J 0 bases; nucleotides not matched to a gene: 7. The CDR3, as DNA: TGTGCCAGCAGCCGGCCTGGCGGGAGCTCCTACGAGCAGTACTTC. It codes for CASSRPGGSSYEQYF. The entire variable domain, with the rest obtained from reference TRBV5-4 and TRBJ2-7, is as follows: ETGVTQSPTHLIKTRGQQVTLRCSSQSGHNTVSWYQQALGQGPQFIFQYYREEENGRGNFPPRFSGLQFPNYSSELNVNALELDDSALYLCASSRPGGSSYEQYFGPGTRLTVT.

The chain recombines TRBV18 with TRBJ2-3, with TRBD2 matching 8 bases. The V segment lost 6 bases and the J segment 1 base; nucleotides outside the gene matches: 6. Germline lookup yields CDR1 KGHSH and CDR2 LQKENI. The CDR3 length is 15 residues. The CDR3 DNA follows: TGTGCCAGCTCGCCTCGGACTAGCCGCACAGATACGCAGTATTTT. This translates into CASSPRTSRTDTQYF.

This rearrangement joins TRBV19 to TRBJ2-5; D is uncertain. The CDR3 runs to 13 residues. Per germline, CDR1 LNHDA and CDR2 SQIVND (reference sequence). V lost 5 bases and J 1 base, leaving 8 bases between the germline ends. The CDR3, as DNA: TGTGCCAGTAGTGAACGGTTCCAAGAGACCCAGTACTTC. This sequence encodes CASSERFQETQYF.

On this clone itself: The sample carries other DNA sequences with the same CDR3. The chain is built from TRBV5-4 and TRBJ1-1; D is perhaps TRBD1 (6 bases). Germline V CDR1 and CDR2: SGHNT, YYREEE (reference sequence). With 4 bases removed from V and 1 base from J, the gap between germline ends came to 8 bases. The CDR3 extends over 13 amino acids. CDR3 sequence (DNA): TGTGCCAGCAGCCTGGACAGGAACACTGAAGCTTTCTTT. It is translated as CASSLDRNTEAFF.

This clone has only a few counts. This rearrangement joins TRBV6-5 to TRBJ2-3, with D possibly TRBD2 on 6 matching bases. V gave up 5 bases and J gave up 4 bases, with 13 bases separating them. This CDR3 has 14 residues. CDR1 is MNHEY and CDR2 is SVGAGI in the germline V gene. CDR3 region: CASSASRLADTQYF. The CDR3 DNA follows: TGTGCCAGCAGTGCCAGCCGACTAGCAGATACGCAGTATTTT.

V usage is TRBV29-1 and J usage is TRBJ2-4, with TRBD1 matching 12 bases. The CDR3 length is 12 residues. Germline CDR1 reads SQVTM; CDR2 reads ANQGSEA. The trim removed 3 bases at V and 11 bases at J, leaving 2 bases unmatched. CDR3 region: CSVEGQGAFQYF. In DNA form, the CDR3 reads TGCAGCGTTGAGGGACAGGGGGCATTTCAGTACTTC.

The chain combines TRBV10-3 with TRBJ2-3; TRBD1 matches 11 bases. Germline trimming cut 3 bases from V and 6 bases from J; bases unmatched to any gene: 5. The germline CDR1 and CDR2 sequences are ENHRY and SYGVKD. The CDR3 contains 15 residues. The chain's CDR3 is CAISDYGTGGDTQYF. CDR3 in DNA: TGTGCCATCAGTGACTATGGGACAGGGGGGGATACGCAGTATTTT.